These T cell receptor beta chains were read from a single sample in a study of cytomegalovirus exposure and HLA in healthy donors. Generated by immunoSEQ multiplex PCR, the TCRdb table keeps only in-frame clones and is missing some. The sample shows about 130,000 clones, around 77% of them seen only once. Sample: PBMCs. The receptors were sampled from a man aged 45-65 years in good health and CMV-seronegative. The CDR3 runs from the conserved cysteine through the conserved F or W. The order of the fields is J gene, V gene, CDR3 protein.

>TRBJ2-2|TRBV6-1
CASRPGWTGELFF
>TRBJ2-7|TRBV5-1
CASSLGSNRYSYEQYF
>TRBJ2-3|TRBV6-6
CASSYASSGTDTQYF
>TRBJ2-3|TRBV29-1
CSVVLGLAGDTQYF
>TRBJ2-1|TRBV5-1
CASSYYFRDRVRNEQFF
>TRBJ2-1|TRBV18
CASSPPISGSLNEQFF
>TRBJ2-1|TRBV29-1
CRVQSSYNEQFF
>TRBJ1-5|TRBV19
CASSNRDRGNQPQHF
>TRBJ2-7|TRBV7-2
CASSQGSGSGHEQYF
>TRBJ1-5|TRBV7-2
CASSLLQGSNQPQHF
>TRBJ1-2|TRBV6-5
CASSLRRQIHGYTF
>TRBJ2-7|TRBV5-6
CASSLFSYEQYF
>TRBJ1-1|TRBV29-1
CSVGAADRQGAFF
>TRBJ2-1|TRBV10-3
CAISETSGRRYNEQFF